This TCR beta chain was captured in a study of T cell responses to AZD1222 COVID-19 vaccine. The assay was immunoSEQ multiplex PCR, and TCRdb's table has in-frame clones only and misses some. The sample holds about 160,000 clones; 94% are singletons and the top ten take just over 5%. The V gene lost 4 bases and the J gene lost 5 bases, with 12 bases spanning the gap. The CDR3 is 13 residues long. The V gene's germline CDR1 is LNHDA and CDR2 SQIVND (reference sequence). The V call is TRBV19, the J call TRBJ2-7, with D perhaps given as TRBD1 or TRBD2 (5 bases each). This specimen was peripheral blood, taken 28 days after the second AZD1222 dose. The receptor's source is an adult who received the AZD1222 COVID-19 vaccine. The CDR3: CASSRGVVDEQYF. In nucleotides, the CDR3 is TGTGCCAGTAGTAGAGGGGTCGTTGACGAGCAGTACTTC.